A selection of T cell receptor beta chains follows, all from one sample in a study of OX40 agonist ivuxolimab in advanced cancers. Data came from immunoSEQ multiplex PCR; TCRdb stores just in-frame clones and leaves some out. The table records around 95,000 clones, about nine tenths of them present only once. Sample: CD4+ or CD8+ T cells sorted from blood, taken in a trial of the OX40 agonist ivuxolimab. All receptors come from an adult with an advanced solid tumor such as melanoma, head and neck, liver or kidney cancer. The CDR3 runs from the conserved cysteine through the conserved F or W. Each record gives: V gene, clone size, J gene, D gene, CDR3 DNA, CDR3 protein. D genes are given only for firm matches. Clone size is given for some rows only: seen once, a few or many times, or a class if the clone is expanded.

>TRBV25-1|once|TRBJ1-1|TRBD1
TGTGCCAGCAGTGATACAGGGGCAGGTAAAGCTTTCTTT
CASSDTGAGKAFF
>TRBV2|.|TRBJ2-1|.
TGTGCCAGCAGTAAGATTCTAGCGCTCCACTCCTACAATGAGCAGTTCTTC
CASSKILALHSYNEQFF
>TRBV5-1|.|TRBJ1-1|.
TGCGCCAGCAGCATTGGGACCGGGAACACTGAAGCTTTCTTT
CASSIGTGNTEAFF
>TRBV2|.|TRBJ2-4|.
TGTGCCAGCAGTAGAGAGGTCTGGGACATTCAGTACTTC
CASSREVWDIQYF
>TRBV27|.|TRBJ2-1|TRBD2
TGTGCCAGCAGTTTACTGAGGAGCGGGAGCGGCGGGGAGCAGTTCTTC
CASSLLRSGSGGEQFF
>TRBV5-1|.|TRBJ2-7|.
TGCGCCAGCAGCAGTCCCTACGAGCAGTACTTC
CASSSPYEQYF
>TRBV28|.|TRBJ1-4|.
TGTGCCAGCAGCTCGCCCGGGGGGGGAGGCGAAAAACTGTTTTTT
CASSSPGGGGEKLFF
>TRBV5-6|.|TRBJ2-2|.
TGTGCCAGCAGCTTGACCACCGGGGAGCTGTTTTTT
CASSLTTGELFF
>TRBV27|.|TRBJ2-1|.
TGTGCCAGCAGTCCTCGAGGTAGCTACAATGAGCAGTTCTTC
CASSPRGSYNEQFF
>TRBV19|.|TRBJ1-3|.
TGTGCCAGTAGTCCTAACCCCTCTTGGACTGGAAACACCATATATTTT
CASSPNPSWTGNTIYF
>TRBV28|.|TRBJ1-3|.
TGTGCCAGCAGCCTAAGGAACAGGGGAAACACCATATATTTT
CASSLRNRGNTIYF
>TRBV5-1|.|TRBJ1-4|.
TGCGCCAGCAGCTTGGGGTCGATCGGGGGTGAAAAACTGTTTTTT
CASSLGSIGGEKLFF
>TRBV7-6|.|TRBJ2-5|.
TGTGCCAGCAGCTTAGTGGTTGGGGGAATCCAAGAGACCCAGTACTTC
CASSLVVGGIQETQYF
>TRBV28|.|TRBJ2-3|.
TGTGCCAGCATTTCCGGACGGGTGTTCACAGATACGCAGTATTTT
CASISGRVFTDTQYF
>TRBV5-4|.|TRBJ2-2|.
TGTGCCAGCAGCTTCCCGGGGGGCCGGGACACCGGGGAGCTGTTTTTT
CASSFPGGRDTGELFF
>TRBV29-1|.|TRBJ2-7|.
TGCAGCGTTGATGGAAAGGGAAACTACGAGCAGTACTTC
CSVDGKGNYEQYF
>TRBV19|.|TRBJ1-6|TRBD1
TGTGCCACTGGGGACAGACTATCTAATTCACCCCTCCACTTT
CATGDRLSNSPLHF
>TRBV28|.|TRBJ2-7|TRBD2
TGTGCCAGCAGGACTAGCGGTACCTACGAGCAGTACTTC
CASRTSGTYEQYF
>TRBV10-3|once|TRBJ1-2|TRBD1
TGTGCCATCAGTGGCGGACAGGGCGGCTATGGCTACACCTTC
CAISGGQGGYGYTF
>TRBV30|.|TRBJ2-3|.
TGTGCCTGGAGATTGGCAGGTCGTGGCACAGATACGCAGTATTTT
CAWRLAGRGTDTQYF
>TRBV7-3|.|TRBJ2-3|.
TGTGCCAGCAGCCCCGGACAGACAGATACGCAGTATTTT
CASSPGQTDTQYF
>TRBV6-6|.|TRBJ2-6|TRBD1
TGTGCCAGCAGCCAGGGACAGGGGGCCAACGTCCTGACTTTC
CASSQGQGANVLTF
>TRBV6-5|.|TRBJ2-7|TRBD1
TGTGCCAGCAGATTAGGACAGGGAGAGCAGTACTTC
CASRLGQGEQYF
>TRBV5-1|.|TRBJ2-1|TRBD2
TGCGCCAGCAGCGAAGGGACTAGCTATGAGCAGTTCTTC
CASSEGTSYEQFF
>TRBV2|.|TRBJ2-5|TRBD2
TGTGCCAGCCGCTGGGACTACCTTGGGGAGACCCAGTACTTC
CASRWDYLGETQYF
>TRBV7-2|.|TRBJ2-5|TRBD1
TGTGCCAGCAGCCGCCGACCGGGACAGCAAGAGACCCAGTACTTC
CASSRRPGQQETQYF
>TRBV4-1|.|TRBJ2-5|.
TGCGCCAGCAGCCAAGAGTTGTTTGAGGAGACCCAGTACTTC
CASSQELFEETQYF
>TRBV5-5|few|TRBJ1-2|TRBD1
TGTGCCAGCAGCGTGGACAGGGGTTCTTATGGCTACACCTTC
CASSVDRGSYGYTF
>TRBV2|.|TRBJ1-5|.
TGTGCCAGCAGCTTAGGGGAGGGTCAGCCCCAGCATTTT
CASSLGEGQPQHF
>TRBV2|.|TRBJ2-5|TRBD2
TGTGCCAGCAGGGGGCCGACTAGCGGACAAGAGACCCAGTACTTC
CASRGPTSGQETQYF
>TRBV2|.|TRBJ1-6|.
TGTGCCAGCAGTGAACAGGAGATTCCGCCCCTCCACTTT
CASSEQEIPPLHF
>TRBV6-5|.|TRBJ1-2|TRBD1
TGTGCCAGCAGTTCGCGGACAGGGGGCCCCTATGGCTACACCTTC
CASSSRTGGPYGYTF
>TRBV19|.|TRBJ2-2|.
TGTGCCAGTAGTATGTTTGGTGGAGCGAACACCGGGGAGCTGTTTTTT
CASSMFGGANTGELFF
>TRBV25-1|.|TRBJ2-7|.
TGTGCCAGCAGTCCTCCGCAGAGCTCCTACGAGCAGTACTTC
CASSPPQSSYEQYF
>TRBV7-9|once|TRBJ2-1|TRBD2
TGTGCCAGCAGCTCTAGCGGGAGCAATGAGCAGTTCTTC
CASSSSGSNEQFF
>TRBV4-1|.|TRBJ1-4|.
TGCGCCAGCACAAAGGAGGCCCGTAATGAAAAACTGTTTTTT
CASTKEARNEKLFF
>TRBV6-5|.|TRBJ2-7|.
TGTGCCAGCAGTCCCAGCTACGAGCAGTACTTC
CASSPSYEQYF
>TRBV30|.|TRBJ2-1|.
TGTGCCTGGAGTTTTTCAGGGGTTCGCGAGCAGTTCTTC
CAWSFSGVREQFF
>TRBV7-2|.|TRBJ1-5|.
TGTGCCAGCAGCTTAGCACCCCAAAATAGCAATCAGCCCCAGCATTTT
CASSLAPQNSNQPQHF
>TRBV7-6|.|TRBJ2-5|.
TGTGCCAGCAATTCGGGGTTGGGAGAGACCCAGTACTTC
CASNSGLGETQYF
>TRBV2|.|TRBJ2-3|.
TGTGCCAGCGGTCCCTTTTCCACAGATACGCAGTATTTT
CASGPFSTDTQYF
>TRBV5-1|.|TRBJ2-2|.
TGCGCCAGCAGCCTTGCTTTGGGTTCGAACACCGGGGAGCTGTTTTTT
CASSLALGSNTGELFF
>TRBV6-5|.|TRBJ2-2|.
TGTGCCAGCAGCTTGCTGGACACCGGGGAGCTGTTTTTT
CASSLLDTGELFF
>TRBV7-6|.|TRBJ2-5|TRBD1
TGTGCCAGCAGCCGGGACAGGAATCAAGAGACCCAGTACTTC
CASSRDRNQETQYF
>TRBV19|.|TRBJ2-4|TRBD2
TGTGCCAGTAGTACCAACCCTACTAGCGTCTCCAAAAACATTCAGTACTTC
CASSTNPTSVSKNIQYF
>TRBV6-1|.|TRBJ2-2|.
TGTGCCAGCAGTGAAGCCCACCAACCTTACGCGACCGGGGAGCTGTTTTTT
CASSEAHQPYATGELFF